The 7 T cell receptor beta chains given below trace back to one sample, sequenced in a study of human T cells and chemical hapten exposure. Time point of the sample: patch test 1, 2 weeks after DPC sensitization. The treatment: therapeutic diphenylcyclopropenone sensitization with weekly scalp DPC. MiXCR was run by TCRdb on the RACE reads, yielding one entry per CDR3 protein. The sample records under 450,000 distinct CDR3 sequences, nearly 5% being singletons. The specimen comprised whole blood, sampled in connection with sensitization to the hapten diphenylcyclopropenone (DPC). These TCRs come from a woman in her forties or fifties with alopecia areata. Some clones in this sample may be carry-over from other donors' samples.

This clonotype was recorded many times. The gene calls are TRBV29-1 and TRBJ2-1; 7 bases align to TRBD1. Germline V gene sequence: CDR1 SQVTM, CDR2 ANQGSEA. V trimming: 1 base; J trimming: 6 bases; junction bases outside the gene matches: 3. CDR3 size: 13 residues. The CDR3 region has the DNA TGCAGCGTTGAAGGACAGGGTAGCAATGAGCAGTTCTTC. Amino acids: CSVEGQGSNEQFF.

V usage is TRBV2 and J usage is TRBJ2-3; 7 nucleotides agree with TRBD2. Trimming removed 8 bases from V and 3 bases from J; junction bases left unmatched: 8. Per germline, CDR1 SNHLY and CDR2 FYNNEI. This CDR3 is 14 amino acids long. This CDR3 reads CASGTGGPTDTQYF. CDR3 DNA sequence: TGTGCCAGCGGGACGGGGGGACCTACAGATACGCAGTATTTT.

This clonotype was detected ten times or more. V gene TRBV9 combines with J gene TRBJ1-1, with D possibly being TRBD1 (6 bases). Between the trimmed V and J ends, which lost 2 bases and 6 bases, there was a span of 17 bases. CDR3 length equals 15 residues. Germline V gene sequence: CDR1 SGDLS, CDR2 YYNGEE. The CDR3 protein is CASSVGRGTWSEAFF. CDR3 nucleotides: TGTGCCAGCAGCGTTGGCAGGGGTACGTGGTCTGAAGCTTTCTTT.

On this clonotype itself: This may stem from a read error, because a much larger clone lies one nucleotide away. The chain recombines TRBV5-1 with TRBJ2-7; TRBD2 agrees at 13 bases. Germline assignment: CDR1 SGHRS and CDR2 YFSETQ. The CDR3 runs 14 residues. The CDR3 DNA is TGCGTCAGCAGCTGGACTAGCGGGGGCGACGAGCAGTACTTC. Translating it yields CVSSWTSGGDEQYF.

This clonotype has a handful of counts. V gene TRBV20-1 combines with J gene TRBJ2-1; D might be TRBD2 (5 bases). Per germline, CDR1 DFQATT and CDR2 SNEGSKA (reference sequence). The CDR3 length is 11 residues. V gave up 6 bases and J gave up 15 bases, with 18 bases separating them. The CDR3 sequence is CSAPKAGLRFF. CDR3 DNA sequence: TGCAGTGCGCCGAAGGCGGGCCTCCGGTTCTTC.

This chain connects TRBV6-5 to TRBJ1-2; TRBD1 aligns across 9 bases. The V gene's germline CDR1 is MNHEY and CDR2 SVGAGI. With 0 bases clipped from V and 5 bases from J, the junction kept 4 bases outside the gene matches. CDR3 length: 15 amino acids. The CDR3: CASSYSGGQGYGYTF. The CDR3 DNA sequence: TGTGCCAGCAGTTACTCGGGAGGACAGGGGTATGGCTACACCTTC.

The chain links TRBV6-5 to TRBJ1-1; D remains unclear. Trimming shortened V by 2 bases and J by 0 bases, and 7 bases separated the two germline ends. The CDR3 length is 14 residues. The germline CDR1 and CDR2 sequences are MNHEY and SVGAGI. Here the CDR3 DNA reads TGTGCCAGCAGTTACGGGCAGATGAACACTGAAGCTTTCTTT. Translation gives CASSYGQMNTEAFF.